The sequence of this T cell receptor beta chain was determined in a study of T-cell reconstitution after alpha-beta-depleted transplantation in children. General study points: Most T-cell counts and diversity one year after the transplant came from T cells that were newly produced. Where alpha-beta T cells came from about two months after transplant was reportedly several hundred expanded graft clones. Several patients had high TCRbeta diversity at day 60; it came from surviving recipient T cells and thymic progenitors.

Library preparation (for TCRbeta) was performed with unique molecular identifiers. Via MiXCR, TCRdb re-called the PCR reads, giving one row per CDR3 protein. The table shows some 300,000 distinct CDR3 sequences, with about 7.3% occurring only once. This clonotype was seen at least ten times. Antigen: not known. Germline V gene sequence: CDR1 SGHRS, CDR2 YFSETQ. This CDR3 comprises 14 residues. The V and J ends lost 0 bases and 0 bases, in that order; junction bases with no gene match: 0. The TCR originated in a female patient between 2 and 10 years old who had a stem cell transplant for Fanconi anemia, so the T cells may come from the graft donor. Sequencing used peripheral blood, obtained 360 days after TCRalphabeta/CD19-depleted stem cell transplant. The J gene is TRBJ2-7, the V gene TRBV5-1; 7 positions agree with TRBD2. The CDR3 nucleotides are TGCGCCAGCAGCTTGGGGACTAGCTCCTACGAGCAGTACTTC. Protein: CASSLGTSSYEQYF.